This entry lists 10 T cell receptor beta chains sequenced from one sample in a study of cytomegalovirus exposure and HLA in healthy donors. The PCR was carried out with 60 Vbeta primers and 13 Jbeta primers. Sequencing was performed with immunoSEQ multiplex PCR; in TCRdb, only in-frame clones are kept and a portion is missing. Seen here are around 190,000 clones, almost 85% observed once, and the top ten hold 0.5% to 0.55%. Material: PBMCs. The receptor source for this set is a woman aged 45-65 years in good health and CMV-seronegative.

The chain carries TRBV7-2 and TRBJ2-5; D may be TRBD1 (5 bases). In germline, CDR1 is SGHTA, CDR2 FQGNSA. Trimming left V 3 bases short and J 5 bases short, with 16 bases between. The CDR3 runs 15 residues. The CDR3, as DNA: TGTGCCAGCAGCTTGTCGACAGCGCGGCGGGAGACCCAGTACTTC. Protein: CASSLSTARRETQYF.

J is TRBJ1-1 and V is TRBV27; weak D call: TRBD1 (6 bases). The CDR3 runs 14 residues. Trimming took 2 bases from V and 5 from J, leaving 12 bases between them. Germline V gene sequence: CDR1 MNHEY, CDR2 SMNVEV (reference sequence). The CDR3 nucleotides are TGTGCCAGCAGTTTAGGGGGGGCGGGGACTGAAGCTTTCTTT. This translates into CASSLGGAGTEAFF.

The rearrangement links TRBV6-6 to TRBJ2-3; the D gene is possibly TRBD2 (7 bases). With 6 bases removed from V and 5 bases from J, the gap between germline ends came to 18 bases. Germline loops: CDR1 MNHNY, CDR2 SVGAGI (reference sequence). The CDR3 is 15 residues long. In DNA form, the CDR3 reads TGTGCCAGCAGAGAGGGGGTCGGGGGGCTAGATACGCAGTATTTT. It translates to CASREGVGGLDTQYF.

V gene TRBV7-3 combines with J gene TRBJ2-1, with a possible D match to TRBD2 (5 bases). V lost 0 bases, J lost 7 bases, and 10 bases lay in between. The CDR3 consists of 14 residues. Germline V gene lookup returns CDR1 SGHTA and CDR2 FQGTGA. CDR3 nucleotide sequence: TGTGCCAGCAGCTTAACGAGGGAAAATAATGAGCAGTTCTTC. Its protein product is CASSLTRENNEQFF.

The CDR3 DNA reads TGTGCCAGCTCACCCTCCTTTAGCGAGAACACCGGGGAGCTGTTTTTT. This gives the protein CASSPSFSENTGELFF. The chain is built from TRBV18 and TRBJ2-2; possibly TRBD2 for D (5 bases). From germline, CDR1 is KGHSH and CDR2 LQKENI. V lost 3 bases to trimming and J lost 1 base, with 12 bases between them. The CDR3 spans 16 residues.

CDR3 amino acids: CSAAGLDGYTF. The CDR3 bases are TGCAGTGCCGCGGGACTAGATGGCTACACCTTC. The chain carries TRBV20-1 and TRBJ1-2, with D possibly being TRBD1 (5 bases). CDR3 length: 11 amino acids. Trimming shortened V by 6 bases and J by 6 bases, and 11 bases separated the two germline ends. The germline CDR1 and CDR2 sequences are DFQATT and SNEGSKA (reference sequence).

The gene calls are TRBV28 and TRBJ2-2; TRBD2 matches at 14 bases. The CDR3 sequence is 17 residues long. CDR1 and CDR2 from the germline V gene are MDHEN and SYDVKM. Losses at the gene ends were 6 bases for V and 4 bases for J; bases not matched to a gene: 7. Here the CDR3 DNA reads TGTGCCAGCAGCTTGGGCGGACTAGCGGGAGGCACCGGGGAGCTGTTTTTT. This gives the protein CASSLGGLAGGTGELFF.

This clone was detected a few times. The chain employs TRBV7-6 and TRBJ2-2; D is unclear. The CDR3 length is 14 residues. V was cut by 4 bases and J by 7 bases, with 13 bases left in between. Germline CDR1 and CDR2: SGHVS and FNYEAQ. CDR3 DNA sequence: TGTGCCAGCAGCTCAACCCTTCCAGGCGGGGAGCTGTTTTTT. As protein: CASSSTLPGGELFF.

This clone occurred once. CDR3 nucleotides: TGTGCCAGCAGAAAAGGAACAGGGGAGTCGGTAGGCACTGAAGCTTTCTTT. It encodes CASRKGTGESVGTEAFF. The genes are TRBV28 and TRBJ1-1; TRBD1 agrees at 7 bases. The V segment lost 6 bases and the J segment 4 bases; nucleotides outside the gene matches: 17. Germline V CDR1 and CDR2: MDHEN, SYDVKM. The CDR3 sequence is 17 residues long.

The chain joins TRBV7-6 to TRBJ1-2; the match to TRBD1 covers 8 bases. J was trimmed by 6 bases and V by 1 base; bases with no gene match: 7. This CDR3 has 15 residues. The germline V gene encodes CDR1 SGHVS and CDR2 FNYEAQ. The CDR3 spells CASSLGGQGSDGYTF. The CDR3 bases are TGTGCCAGCAGCTTAGGCGGACAGGGTTCGGATGGCTACACCTTC.